This TCR beta chain was obtained from a study of Ad26.COV2.S vaccination and SARS-CoV-2 variants. Findings and caveats of the study: Analyses of TCR breadth and depth may have underestimated total T cell responses. Vaccine recipients showed a spike-specific TCR breadth that was higher than in placebo recipients.

Treatment: around 19 received Ad26.COV2.S at low or high dose, single or two shots; a few received placebo; per-sample allocation not given. Samples came from day 63 after the first vaccine or placebo injection. TCRdb's copy holds only in-frame clones and misses some; the assay was immunoSEQ multiplex PCR. The data hold about 680,000 clones, with 89% observed a single time. Comments on this clone: Antigen unknown.

Source: peripheral blood, taken in a trial of Ad26.COV2.S vaccine versus placebo. The origin of this receptor is a person between 18 and 65 years old who received the Ad26.COV2.S COVID-19 vaccine or a placebo.

This CDR3 is CSVVPGSGNTIYF. The CDR3 DNA follows: TGCAGCGTTGTACCAGGTTCGGGAAACACCATATATTTT. This chain joins TRBV29-1 and TRBJ1-3; no definite D call. The CDR3 extends over 13 amino acids. Germline assignment: CDR1 SQVTM and CDR2 ANQGSEA. V gave up 4 bases and J gave up 4 bases, with 11 bases separating them.